Here is one T cell receptor (beta chain) with its context. This entry comes from a study of blood T cell repertoires in COVID-19. The wider study: Acute and convalescent COVID-19 samples came from the United States, Italy and Spain. T cells, B-cell-depleted T cells, or PBMCs supplied cDNA or gDNA.

V shed 2 bases and J shed 1 base, with 12 bases lying between them. The length of the CDR3 is 15 residues. Germline CDR1 is MNHEY and CDR2 is SVGEGT. Under the authors' procedure: Amplification of reference gene primers was used by the study to estimate nucleated cell counts. This table comes from immunoSEQ multiplex PCR, and its TCRdb copy is limited to in-frame clones, with some not included. From that table come the V and J calls and clone size; the DNA was used to work out D and trimming. The repertoire includes around 15,000 clones, about nine tenths of them detected once, and approximately 10% sits in the top ten.

This chain uses TRBV6-2 or TRBV6-3 with TRBJ2-7, with D possibly being TRBD1 (5 bases). This receptor was identified in a man older than 75 with acute or convalescent COVID-19. Material: peripheral blood. The CDR3, as DNA: TGTGCCAGCAGTTACGCAGGGATAGAATCCTACGAGCAGTACTTC. Translated: CASSYAGIESYEQYF.